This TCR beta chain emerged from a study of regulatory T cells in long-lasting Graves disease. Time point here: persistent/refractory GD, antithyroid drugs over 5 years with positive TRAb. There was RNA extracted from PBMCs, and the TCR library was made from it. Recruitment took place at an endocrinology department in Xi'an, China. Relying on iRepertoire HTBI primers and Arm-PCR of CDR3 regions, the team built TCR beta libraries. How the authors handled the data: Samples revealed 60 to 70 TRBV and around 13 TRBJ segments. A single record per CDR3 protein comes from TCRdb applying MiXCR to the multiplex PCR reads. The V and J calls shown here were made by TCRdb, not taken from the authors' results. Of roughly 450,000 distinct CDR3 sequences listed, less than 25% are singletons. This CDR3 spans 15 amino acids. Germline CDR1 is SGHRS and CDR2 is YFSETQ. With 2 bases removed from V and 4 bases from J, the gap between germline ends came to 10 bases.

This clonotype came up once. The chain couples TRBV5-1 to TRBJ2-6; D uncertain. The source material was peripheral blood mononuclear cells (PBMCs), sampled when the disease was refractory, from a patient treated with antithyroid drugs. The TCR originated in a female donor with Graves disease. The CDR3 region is CASSLGWLGANVLTF. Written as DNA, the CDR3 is TGCGCCAGCAGCTTAGGGTGGCTCGGGGCCAACGTCCTGACTTTC.